Below, 12 T cell receptor beta chains from the same sample are listed, as sequenced in a study of blood T cell repertoires in COVID-19. TCRdb keeps only in-frame clones here, not all; method: immunoSEQ multiplex PCR. The sample carries hundreds of thousands of clones, around 82% recorded once. The sequenced material came from PBMCs or T cells enriched from blood (not recorded which). The receptor set was obtained from a middle-aged woman who had been exposed to COVID-19.

This chain connects TRBV10-3 to TRBJ1-2; 12 bases agree with TRBD1. V lost 10 bases and J lost 7; bases outside the gene matches: 10. Per germline, CDR1 ENHRY and CDR2 SYGVKD. This CDR3 contains 14 residues. DNA for the CDR3: TGTGCCACCACTCTCGGGACAGGGGGCTTTGGCTACACCTTC. Encoded protein: CATTLGTGGFGYTF.

V usage is TRBV7-3 and J usage is TRBJ2-7, with D unresolved. This CDR3 spans 11 amino acids. V lost 5 bases and J 4 bases, leaving 6 bases between the germline ends. Germline assignment: CDR1 SGHTA and CDR2 FQGTGA. The CDR3 is CASSTLYEQYF. CDR3 in DNA: TGTGCCAGCAGCACACTATACGAGCAGTACTTC.

Comment on this clone: Other nucleotide sequences in the sample specify the same CDR3. The chain couples TRBV6-5 to TRBJ1-5; 10 bases are shared with TRBD1. The CDR3 totals 13 residues. The germline gives CDR1 MNHEY, CDR2 SVGAGI. V gave up 6 bases and J gave up 5 bases; unmatched junction bases: 1. CDR3 DNA: TGTGCCAGCAGAGGACAGGGGGATCAGCCCCAGCATTTT. As protein: CASRGQGDQPQHF.

V and J are TRBV27 and TRBJ2-7, with D maybe TRBD1 (6 bases). V was pared by 5 bases and J by 0 bases, with 8 bases between. The CDR3 loop spans 13 amino acids. Germline CDR1 is MNHEY and CDR2 is SMNVEV (reference sequence). CDR3 amino acids: CASSGGYSYEQYF. In DNA form, the CDR3 reads TGTGCCAGCAGTGGGGGCTACTCCTACGAGCAGTACTTC.

V usage is TRBV2 and J usage is TRBJ2-7; D gene ambiguous. CDR3 length equals 11 residues. CDR1 and CDR2 from the germline V gene are SNHLY and FYNNEI. V was shortened by 2 bases and J by 6 bases, with 5 bases between the two germline ends. For the CDR3, the DNA is TGTGCCAGCAGTGAATTGAGCGAGCAGTACTTC. This gives the protein CASSELSEQYF.

J is TRBJ2-7 and V is TRBV5-6, with D possibly being TRBD1 (5 bases). The germline gives CDR1 SGHDT, CDR2 YYEEEE. Trimming stripped 1 base from V and 4 bases from J, with 9 bases between. CDR3 length: 13 amino acids. The CDR3 bases are TGTGCCAGCAGCTTGCAGGGTCGGTACGAGCAGTACTTC. Amino acid sequence: CASSLQGRYEQYF. The variable domain in full, with the rest retrieved from reference TRBV5-6 and TRBJ2-7, is DAGVTQSPTHLIKTRGQQVTLRCSPKSGHDTVSWYQQALGQGPQFIFQYYEEEERQRGNFPDRFSGHQFPNYSSELNVNALLLGDSALYLCASSLQGRYEQYFGPGTRLTVT.

The V gene is TRBV10-3, the J gene TRBJ1-5; 12 nucleotides match TRBD1. CDR1 and CDR2 (germline): ENHRY, SYGVKD. V lost 5 bases to trimming and J lost 6 bases; unmatched junction nucleotides: 8. The CDR3 runs 16 residues. The CDR3 sequence is CAISPGQGAPSQPQHF. CDR3 coding DNA: TGTGCCATCAGTCCGGGACAGGGGGCCCCAAGTCAGCCCCAGCATTTT.

The chain recombines TRBV30 with TRBJ1-2; D remains ambiguous. This CDR3 region has 14 residues. Germline V CDR1 and CDR2: GTSNPN, SVGIG (reference sequence). The V and J ends lost 0 bases and 4 bases respectively, with 12 bases between them. CDR3: CAWSVQSGPYGYTF. CDR3 DNA: TGTGCCTGGAGTGTACAGAGCGGACCCTATGGCTACACCTTC.

The rearrangement links TRBV7-2 to TRBJ2-1; perhaps TRBD2 as D (5 bases). V shed 4 bases and J shed 8 bases, with 6 bases lying between them. Germline loops: CDR1 SGHTA, CDR2 FQGNSA. This CDR3 has 11 amino acids. In DNA, the CDR3 is TGTGCCAGCAGCTCTAGCTATGAGCAGTTCTTC. Protein product: CASSSSYEQFF.

This chain uses TRBV2 with TRBJ2-3; 7 nucleotides line up with TRBD1. The V segment lost 6 bases and the J segment 5 bases; nucleotides outside the gene matches: 5. CDR3 size: 13 residues. Germline V CDR1 and CDR2: SNHLY, FYNNEI. CDR3 DNA: TGTGCCAGCAGACCGACAGGGCGAGATACGCAGTATTTT. It codes for CASRPTGRDTQYF. The whole variable domain, filled in from reference TRBV2 and TRBJ2-3, reads EPEVTQTPSHQVTQMGQEVILRCVPISNHLYFYWYRQILGQKVEFLVSFYNNEISEKSEIFDDQFSVERPDGSNFTLKIRSTKLEDSAMYFCASRPTGRDTQYFGPGTRLTVL.

The rearrangement uses TRBV5-1 and TRBJ2-3, with 11 positions matching TRBD2. Looked up from germline, CDR1 is SGHRS and CDR2 is YFSETQ. Germline trimming cut 7 bases from V and 2 bases from J; bases unmatched to any gene: 15. The CDR3 totals 18 residues. The CDR3 DNA reads as TGCGCCAGCGGAAAAACTAGCGGGGGATGCCTCCCCACAGATACGCAGTATTTT. Translation gives CASGKTSGGCLPTDTQYF.

The rearrangement links TRBV12-5 to TRBJ2-7, with D possibly TRBD1 on 5 matching bases. CDR1 is LGHNT, CDR2 FRNRAP, per germline. This CDR3 contains 17 residues. Trimming removed 3 bases at V and 5 bases at J, with 23 bases between. The CDR3 loop reads CASGFSQTTVLLDEQYF. As DNA, the CDR3 is TGTGCTAGTGGTTTTTCCCAAACGACAGTGCTTTTGGACGAGCAGTACTTC.